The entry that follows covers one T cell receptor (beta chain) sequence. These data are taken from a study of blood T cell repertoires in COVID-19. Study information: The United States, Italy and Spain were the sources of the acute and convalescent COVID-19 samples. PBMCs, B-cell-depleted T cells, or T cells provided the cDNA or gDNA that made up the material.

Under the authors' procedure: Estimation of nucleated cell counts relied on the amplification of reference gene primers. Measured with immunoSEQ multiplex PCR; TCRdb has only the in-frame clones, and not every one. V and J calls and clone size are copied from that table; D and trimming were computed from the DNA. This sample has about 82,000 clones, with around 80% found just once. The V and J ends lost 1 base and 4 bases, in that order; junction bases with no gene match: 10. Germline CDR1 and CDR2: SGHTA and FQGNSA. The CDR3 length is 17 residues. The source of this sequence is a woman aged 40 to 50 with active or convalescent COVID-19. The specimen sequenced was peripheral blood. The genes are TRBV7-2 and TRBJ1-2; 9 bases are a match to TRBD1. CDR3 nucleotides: TGTGCCAGCAGCTTAGAGCTCTGGACAGGGGAGCTCTATGGCTACACCTTC. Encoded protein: CASSLELWTGELYGYTF.